These 32 T cell receptor beta chains were sequenced from one sample in a study of CD8+CD57+ T cells in acquired aplastic anemia. Patients sequenced had flow cytometry evidence of CD8+CD57+ cell expansion. For CDR3 and TCR beta VDJ profiling, genomic DNA was the template used. A single record per CDR3 protein comes from TCRdb applying MiXCR to the reads. The sample includes under 200,000 distinct CDR3 sequences, 40% to 50% of them seen just once. Material for sequencing was sorted CD4+, CD8+, or CD8+CD57+ T cells (not recorded which) from PBMCs. The receptors were gathered from a human donor with aplastic anemia.

In this sample, this clonotype turned up many times. This chain joins TRBV7-2 and TRBJ2-1; 14 bases map to TRBD2. Germline CDR1 is SGHTA and CDR2 is FQGNSA. V lost 4 bases and J lost 2; bases outside the gene matches: 4. The CDR3 is 17 residues long. This CDR3 is CASSWGLAGVPYNEQFF. CDR3 DNA sequence: TGTGCCAGCAGCTGGGGACTAGCGGGAGTACCCTACAATGAGCAGTTCTTC.

This clonotype was counted ten times or more. The rearrangement links TRBV5-5 to TRBJ1-5; TRBD1 matches 7 bases. This CDR3 contains 14 residues. V lost 4 bases and J lost 6; bases outside the gene matches: 7. Looked up from germline, CDR1 is SGHKS and CDR2 is YYEKEE (reference sequence). CDR3 coding DNA: TGTGCCAGCAGCCCTGGGCAGGGGGGTCAGCCCCAGCATTTT. This codes for CASSPGQGGQPQHF.

Regarding this clonotype: As the CDR3 is not closed by the conserved phenylalanine or tryptophan, this likely results from a read error. V usage is TRBV24-1 and J usage is TRBJ1-2; 8 bases match TRBD1. V lost 5 bases, J lost 5 bases, and 9 bases stayed unmatched. The germline V gene encodes CDR1 KGHDR and CDR2 SFDVKD. This CDR3 region has 15 residues. The CDR3 sequence is CATSAVTGVEYGYTL. CDR3 DNA sequence: TGTGCCACCAGTGCCGTGACAGGGGTCGAGTATGGCTACACCCTC.

The sample holds a few counts of this clonotype. The rearrangement uses TRBV6-6 and TRBJ1-2, with D maybe TRBD1 (5 bases). The V end lost 6 bases, the J end lost 4 bases, and 9 bases lay between the germline ends. This CDR3 is built from 12 residues. CDR1 and CDR2 from the germline V gene are MNHNY and SVGAGI (reference sequence). The CDR3 nucleotides read TGTGCCAGCAGGGAGGGGCCCTATGGCTACACCTTC. Amino acids: CASREGPYGYTF.

In its sample, this clonotype was seen a few times. With a much larger clone just one base away, this may be a read error. The chain employs TRBV7-6 and TRBJ2-1, with 14 bases aligning to TRBD2. Unmatched junction bases numbered 12, after V lost 2 bases and J lost 9 bases. Germline V lookup: CDR1 SGHVS, CDR2 FNYEAQ. This CDR3 is built from 18 residues. CDR3 sequence: CASSLKGLAGAHRGEQFF. Written as DNA, the CDR3 is TGTGCCAGCAGCTTAAAGGGACTAGCGGGAGCGCATCGGGGTGAGCAGTTCTTC.

The V gene is TRBV11-2, the J gene TRBJ2-3; 12 nucleotides line up with TRBD2. The germline CDR1 and CDR2 sequences are SGHAT and FQNNGV. The CDR3 is 16 residues long. J lost 2 bases, V lost 6 bases, and 6 bases had no gene match. The CDR3 spells CASRHGTSGLTDTQYF. The CDR3 DNA is TGTGCCAGCAGGCATGGGACTAGCGGGCTCACAGATACGCAGTATTTT.

This clonotype was seen many times. The chain uses TRBV7-2 and TRBJ1-1; D possibly corresponds to TRBD1 (5 bases). In germline, CDR1 is SGHTA, CDR2 FQGNSA. This CDR3 is 14 amino acids long. The V and J ends lost 3 bases and 1 base respectively, with 9 bases between them. This CDR3 reads CASSFRQTNTEAFF. DNA of the CDR3: TGTGCCAGCAGCTTCAGACAGACGAACACTGAAGCTTTCTTT.

V is TRBV29-1 and J is TRBJ2-1; the D gene is possibly TRBD2 (6 bases). CDR3 length: 14 residues. Deletions cut 6 bases from V and 7 bases from J, with 19 bases between. Per the germline V gene, CDR1 is SQVTM and CDR2 is ANQGSEA. The CDR3 here is CSVVPGLGGNEQFF. CDR3 nucleotides: TGCAGCGTCGTACCGGGACTCGGGGGAAATGAGCAGTTCTTC.

This chain links TRBV20-1 with TRBJ1-2; no firm D call. The CDR3 is 13 amino acids. The germline V gene encodes CDR1 DFQATT and CDR2 SNEGSKA (reference sequence). The V and J ends lost 0 bases and 5 bases respectively, with 10 bases between them. The CDR3 region has the DNA TGCAGTGCTAGAGATACGGATTCATATGGCTACACCTTC. It yields the protein CSARDTDSYGYTF.

This clonotype has a count of ten or more. The rearrangement links TRBV7-9 to TRBJ1-5; D gene ambiguous. The CDR3 covers 14 residues. The V gene's germline CDR1 is SEHNR and CDR2 FQNEAQ (reference sequence). The germline V and J ends were trimmed by 1 base and 4 bases, with 8 bases remaining between them. CDR3 nucleotides: TGTGCCAGCAGCTTAGGGGAGCTAAATCAGCCCCAGCATTTT. Its protein is CASSLGELNQPQHF.

V gene TRBV20-1 combines with J gene TRBJ2-5, with 9 positions matching TRBD2. In germline, CDR1 is DFQATT, CDR2 SNEGSKA (reference sequence). V dropped 6 bases and J dropped 0; count of bases not matched to a gene: 8. The CDR3 is 15 residues long. The CDR3 DNA is TGCAGTGCGCCTCTAGCGGGGCGAGACCAAGAGACCCAGTACTTC. Protein sequence: CSAPLAGRDQETQYF.

The chain has TRBV29-1 and TRBJ1-2; D possibly corresponds to TRBD1 (5 bases). Trimming removed 5 bases at V and 3 bases at J, with 10 bases between. Germline CDR1 reads SQVTM; CDR2 reads ANQGSEA. The CDR3 is made up of 12 amino acids. CDR3 sequence reads: CSVLAGDYGYTF. The CDR3 DNA reads TGCAGCGTTTTGGCGGGGGACTATGGCTACACCTTC.

This chain links TRBV30 with TRBJ1-1, with 8 bases aligning to TRBD1. Germline CDR1 is GTSNPN and CDR2 is SVGIG (reference sequence). J was trimmed by 3 bases and V by 3 bases; bases with no gene match: 6. The CDR3 covers 14 residues. The DNA for the CDR3 is TGTGCCTGGAGACCTCACAGGGGGGACACTGAAGCTTTCTTT. Its translation: CAWRPHRGDTEAFF.

This clonotype was recorded many times. The chain combines TRBV7-3 with TRBJ2-1; perhaps TRBD2 as D (6 bases). The CDR3 is 16 residues long. Per the germline V gene, CDR1 is SGHTA and CDR2 is FQGTGA. V was cut by 5 bases and J by 0 bases, with 14 bases left in between. CDR3 coding DNA: TGTGCCAGCAGCCAAACGGGAGCGAGCTCCTACAATGAGCAGTTCTTC. Its protein is CASSQTGASSYNEQFF.

This clonotype was seen only a few times. V usage is TRBV15 and J usage is TRBJ1-3; no definite D call. The CDR3 consists of 15 residues. Germline-derived CDR1 and CDR2 are LNHNV and YYDKDF (reference sequence). V was cut by 0 bases and J by 2 bases, with 8 bases left in between. CDR3: CATSRDRVTGNTIYF. The CDR3 DNA reads as TGTGCCACCAGCAGAGATCGGGTCACTGGAAACACCATATATTTT.

This rearrangement joins TRBV25-1 to TRBJ1-2; unclear D gene. V was clipped by 1 base and J by 0 bases, with 9 bases between them. Germline V lookup: CDR1 MGHDK, CDR2 SYGVNS. This CDR3 comprises 15 residues. CDR3 sequence: CASSESWRPNYGYTF. The CDR3 nucleotides are TGTGCCAGCAGTGAATCTTGGCGACCTAACTATGGCTACACCTTC.

This clonotype was picked up a small number of times. A junction boundary mismatches the germline segment, possibly from a read error. The V and J genes are TRBV20-1 and TRBJ2-1; possible D gene TRBD2, 5 bases. Germline loops: CDR1 DFQATT, CDR2 SNEGSKA (reference sequence). The CDR3 extends over 15 amino acids. CDR3: CSAPARAVSYNEQLF. The DNA for the CDR3 is TGCAGTGCCCCCGCCCGAGCGGTCTCCTACAATGAGCAGCTCTTC.

The chain joins TRBV14 to TRBJ2-7; TRBD1 matches at 8 bases. The CDR3 has 15 residues. J was trimmed by 5 bases and V by 2 bases; bases with no gene match: 8. Germline-derived CDR1 and CDR2 are SGHDN and FVKESK. CDR3: CASSQTGTGSNEQYF. The CDR3, as DNA: TGTGCCAGCAGCCAAACAGGGACAGGCTCTAACGAGCAGTACTTC.

J is TRBJ1-1 and V is TRBV7-2; D remains ambiguous. Germline values: CDR1 SGHTA, CDR2 FQGNSA. This CDR3 is 12 amino acids long. The V end lost 3 bases, the J end lost 10 bases, and 12 bases lay between the germline ends. The CDR3 nucleotides are TGTGCCAGCAGCTTGGAAGGTGGAGGAGCTTTCTTT. Its protein product is CASSLEGGGAFF.

This clonotype was seen a handful of times. A read error is possible here, since a much larger clone lies one base away. This sequence joins TRBV4-3 and TRBJ1-1; D gene unclear. Trimming removed 2 bases from V and 6 bases from J, with 16 bases in between. CDR3 length equals 15 residues. CDR1 and CDR2 from the germline V gene are LGHNA and YSLEER. This CDR3 is CASSQPDERSSEAFF. The CDR3 DNA follows: TGCGCCAGCAGCCAACCAGACGAGAGGAGCTCTGAAGCTTTCTTT.

This clonotype was seen repeatedly, ten times or more. The rearrangement links TRBV19 to TRBJ1-2; D not certain. In germline, CDR1 is LNHDA, CDR2 SQIVND (reference sequence). V lost 4 bases and J lost 0, with 15 bases in between. This CDR3 is built from 16 residues. CDR3 loop: CASSRPYPPTNYGYTF. CDR3 nucleotides: TGTGCCAGTAGTAGACCGTATCCTCCGACTAACTATGGCTACACCTTC.

This clonotype was counted ten times or more. The chain has TRBV6-1 and TRBJ1-3; D might be TRBD1 (5 bases). Deletions cut 6 bases from V and 3 bases from J, with 12 bases between. The germline V gene has CDR1 MNHNS and CDR2 SASEGT. This CDR3 contains 14 residues. Here the CDR3 reads CASSPRQIGNTIYF. The CDR3 nucleotides read TGTGCCAGCAGCCCCCGACAGATTGGAAACACCATATATTTT.

The chain combines TRBV2 with TRBJ2-3, with 7 bases lining up with TRBD2. The CDR3 runs 15 residues. Germline V lookup: CDR1 SNHLY, CDR2 FYNNEI. J was trimmed by 3 bases and V by 6 bases; bases with no gene match: 9. The CDR3 sequence: CASSGEGRATDTQYF. DNA for the CDR3: TGTGCCAGCAGCGGGGAGGGACGAGCGACAGATACGCAGTATTTT.

The rearrangement links TRBV25-1 to TRBJ2-2; D perhaps matches TRBD1 (7 bases). Trimming removed 2 bases from V and 7 bases from J, with 14 bases in between. The CDR3 contains 15 residues. The germline CDR1 and CDR2 sequences are MGHDK and SYGVNS. The CDR3 spells CASSELYRGLGELFF. The CDR3 DNA follows: TGTGCCAGCAGTGAACTCTACAGGGGACTCGGGGAGCTGTTTTTT.

This clonotype was observed at least ten times. The V gene is TRBV5-1, the J gene TRBJ2-7, with a possible D match to TRBD2 (6 bases). This CDR3 has 14 residues. With 0 bases removed from V and 6 bases from J, the gap between germline ends came to 13 bases. From germline, CDR1 is SGHRS and CDR2 YFSETQ. The CDR3 bases are TGCGCCAGCAGCTTGGTGGGCGGGATCGGCGAGCAGTACTTC. Translating gives CASSLVGGIGEQYF. Full variable domain (remainder filled in from reference TRBV5-1 and TRBJ2-7): KAGVTQTPRYLIKTRGQQVTLSCSPISGHRSVSWYQQTPGQGLQFLFEYFSETQRNKGNFPGRFSGRQFSNSRSEMNVSTLELGDSALYLCASSLVGGIGEQYFGPGTRLTVT.

The rearrangement joins TRBV10-3 to TRBJ2-1; perhaps TRBD2 as D (6 bases). The CDR3 totals 12 residues. V was pared by 8 bases and J by 15 bases, with 20 bases between. Germline loops: CDR1 ENHRY, CDR2 SYGVKD. The CDR3 DNA is TGTGCCATCGGTGGGGGGACGGGCTTGGGGTTCTTC. Amino acid sequence: CAIGGGTGLGFF.

Ten or more counts support this clonotype. The chain links TRBV5-4 to TRBJ2-7; 8 nucleotides agree with TRBD1. This CDR3 comprises 14 residues. Trimming cost V 0 bases and J 2 bases; bases outside gene matches: 1. Per the germline V gene, CDR1 is SGHNT and CDR2 is YYREEE (reference sequence). The CDR3 loop reads CASSLGTGPYEQYF. In DNA form, the CDR3 reads TGTGCCAGCAGCTTGGGGACAGGGCCCTACGAGCAGTACTTC.

This clonotype has only a few counts. The genes are TRBV4-1 and TRBJ1-4; the D is unclear. CDR3 length: 22 amino acids. Germline V lookup: CDR1 MGHRA, CDR2 YSYEKL. Trimming took 1 base from V and 4 from J, leaving 31 bases between them. The CDR3 loop is CASSQVAGRGALTNPINEKLFF. The CDR3 DNA follows: TGCGCCAGCAGCCAAGTCGCCGGGAGAGGCGCACTTACAAACCCTATTAATGAAAAACTGTTTTTT.

This clonotype appeared many times. This chain uses TRBV7-2 with TRBJ2-1; 12 nucleotides align to TRBD2. CDR3 length: 15 amino acids. Trimming cost V 2 bases and J 9 bases; bases outside gene matches: 5. Germline lookup yields CDR1 SGHTA and CDR2 FQGNSA. The CDR3 nucleotides are TGTGCCAGCAGCTTATTCGGACTAGCGGGAAGTGAGCAGTTCTTC. Protein product: CASSLFGLAGSEQFF.

This clonotype was seen only a few times. A much larger clone differs by one base, so this may be a read error. The rearrangement links TRBV9 to TRBJ2-7; D is unresolved. CDR3 size: 14 residues. Per germline, CDR1 SGDLS and CDR2 YYNGEE. Written as DNA, the CDR3 is TGTGCCAGCAGCGTGACGGCCGTTTCTAACGAGCGGTACTTC. Amino acids: CASSVTAVSNERYF.

This clonotype was picked up many times. This chain uses TRBV30 with TRBJ2-7; 8 bases are a match to TRBD2. Germline CDR1 and CDR2: GTSNPN and SVGIG (reference sequence). CDR3 size: 14 residues. The V gene end was trimmed by 3 bases and the J gene end by 5 bases; junction bases not matched to a gene: 9. The CDR3 reads CAWSGRLRGDEQYF. CDR3 coding DNA: TGTGCCTGGAGCGGACGGCTGCGGGGGGACGAGCAGTACTTC. The entire variable domain, with the rest obtained from reference TRBV30 and TRBJ2-7, is as follows: SQTIHQWPATLVQPVGSPLSLECTVEGTSNPNLYWYRQAAGRGLQLLFYSVGIGQISSEVPQNLSASRPQDRQFILSSKKLLLSDSGFYLCAWSGRLRGDEQYFGPGTRLTVT.

This clonotype was observed at least ten times. The rearrangement joins TRBV25-1 to TRBJ2-7, with 7 positions matching TRBD1. This CDR3 spans 13 amino acids. The ends lost 6 bases at V and 2 bases at J; junction bases unmatched: 4. CDR1 and CDR2 (germline): MGHDK, SYGVNS. CDR3 nucleotide sequence: TGTGCCAGCAGGGCCGGGACAGCCTACGAGCAGTACTTC. Translating gives CASRAGTAYEQYF.